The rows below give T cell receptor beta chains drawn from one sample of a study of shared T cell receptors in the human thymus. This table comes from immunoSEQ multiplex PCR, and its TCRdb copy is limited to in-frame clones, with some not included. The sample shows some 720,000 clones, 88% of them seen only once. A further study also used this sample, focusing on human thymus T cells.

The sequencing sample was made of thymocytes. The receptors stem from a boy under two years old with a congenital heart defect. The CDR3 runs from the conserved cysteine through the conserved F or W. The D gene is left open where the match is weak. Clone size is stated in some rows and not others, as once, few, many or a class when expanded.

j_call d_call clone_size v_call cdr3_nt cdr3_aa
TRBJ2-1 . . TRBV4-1 TGCGCCAGCAGCCTTACCGACGGGACACCCATCAATGAGCAGTTCTTC CASSLTDGTPINEQFF
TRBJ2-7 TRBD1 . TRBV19 TGTGCCAGTAGTACCTGGGCAGGGGGCTCCTACGAGCAGTACTTC CASSTWAGGSYEQYF
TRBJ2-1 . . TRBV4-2 TGTGCCAGCAGCCAAACGGGGGACTCCTACAATGAGCAGTTCTTC CASSQTGDSYNEQFF
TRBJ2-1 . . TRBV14 TGTGCCAGCAGCCAAGGGGGACAAAGCAATGAGCAGTTCTTC CASSQGGQSNEQFF
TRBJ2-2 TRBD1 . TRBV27 TGTGCCAGCAGTTGGGCCCTGGGACAGCGCACCGGGGAGCTGTTTTTT CASSWALGQRTGELFF
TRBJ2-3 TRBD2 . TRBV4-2 TGTGCCAGCAGCCGGTTTCTTCTAGCGGGAGGCTCGAGGGATACGCAGTATTTT CASSRFLLAGGSRDTQYF
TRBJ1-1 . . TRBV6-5 TGTGCCAGCAGTCCGGGTGGGGGAGGTGGAACTGAAGCTTTCTTT CASSPGGGGGTEAFF
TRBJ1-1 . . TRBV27 TGTGCCAGCAGTTTATCTTGGTTGCGGAACACTGAAGCTTTCTTT CASSLSWLRNTEAFF
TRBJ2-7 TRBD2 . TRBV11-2 TGTGCCAGCAGCTCCGAACGAGGACTAGCGGCCTACGAGCAGTACTTC CASSSERGLAAYEQYF
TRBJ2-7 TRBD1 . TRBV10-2 TGCGCCAGCAGTGCCCGATGGCGGGACAGGGAGGCCTACGAGCAGTACTTC CASSARWRDREAYEQYF
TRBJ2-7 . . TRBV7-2 TGTGCCAGCAGGGCCCGGGCAGGGGTTACGTACGAGCAGTACTTC CASRARAGVTYEQYF
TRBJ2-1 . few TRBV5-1 TGCGCCAGCAGCTTCGAGCGGAGCTCCTACAATGAGCAGTTCTTC CASSFERSSYNEQFF
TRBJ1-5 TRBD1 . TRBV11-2 TGTGCCAGCAGCTTGGGACAGCCGGATCAGCCCCAGCATTTT CASSLGQPDQPQHF
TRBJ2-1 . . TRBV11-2 TGTGCCAGCAGCTTGCGGGGACCCCAGCAGTTCTTC CASSLRGPQQFF
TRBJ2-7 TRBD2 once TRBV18 TGTGCCAGCTCACCAGGGGGACTAGCGGGGCCCTACGAGCAGTACTTC CASSPGGLAGPYEQYF
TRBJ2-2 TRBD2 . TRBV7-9 TGTGCCAGCAGCTTAGTAGGACTAGCGGTAAACACCGGGGAGCTGTTTTTT CASSLVGLAVNTGELFF
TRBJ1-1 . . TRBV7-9 TGTGCCAGCAGCTTAGAAACAGCCACTGAAGCTTTCTTT CASSLETATEAFF
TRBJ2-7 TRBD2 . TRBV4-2 TGTGCCAGCAGCCAAGTACTAGCGGGAGGGCCGGAAGTCGAGCAGTACTTC CASSQVLAGGPEVEQYF
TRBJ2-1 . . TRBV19 TGTGCCAGTAGCATCGGAGCGGGCCCAAGTGAGCAGTTCTTC CASSIGAGPSEQFF
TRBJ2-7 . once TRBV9 TGTGCCAGCAGCGTAGGACATTTGGACTGGTGGGAGCAGTACTTC CASSVGHLDWWEQYF
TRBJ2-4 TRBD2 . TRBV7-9 TGTGCCAGCAGCTTAGCGCGGGAGGGGGCGCGTGGCATTCAGTACTTC CASSLAREGARGIQYF
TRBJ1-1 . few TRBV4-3 TGCGCCAGCAGCCAGATGCAAAGAGGCACTGAAGCTTTCTTT CASSQMQRGTEAFF
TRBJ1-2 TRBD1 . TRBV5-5 TGTGCCAGCAGCTTGGGCTTGGGACAGGGGTCGTCCTATGGCTACACCTTC CASSLGLGQGSSYGYTF
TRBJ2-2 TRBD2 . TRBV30 TGTGCCTGCCCTTGGGATGGCGGGAGGGCGAGAACCGGGGAGCTGTTTTTT CACPWDGGRARTGELFF
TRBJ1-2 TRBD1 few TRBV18 TGTGCCAGCTCACCAATAACAGGGGGCAGGGTCTTC CASSPITGGRVF
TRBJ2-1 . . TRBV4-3 TGCGCCAGCAGCCAAGAGGGGACACCTAATGAGCAGTTCTTC CASSQEGTPNEQFF
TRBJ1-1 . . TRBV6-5 TGTGCCAGCAGCTTGGGACAAATGAACACTGAAGCTTTCTTT CASSLGQMNTEAFF
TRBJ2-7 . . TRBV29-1 TGCAGCGTGTCACCCGGGACAACATACGAGCAGTACTTC CSVSPGTTYEQYF
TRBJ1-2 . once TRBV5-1 TGCGCCAGCAGCTTGTTCCCAGTCTATGGCTACACCTTC CASSLFPVYGYTF
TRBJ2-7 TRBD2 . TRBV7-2 TGTGCCAGCAGCTTAACCGAGACCATAGCGGGAGAGGCCTACGAGCAGTACTTC CASSLTETIAGEAYEQYF
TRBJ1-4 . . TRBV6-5 TGTGCCAGCAGCGCCGACACAACTAATGAAAAACTGTTTTTT CASSADTTNEKLFF
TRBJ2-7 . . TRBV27 TGTGCCACCCAAAGCCGGGACGAGCAGTACTTC CATQSRDEQYF
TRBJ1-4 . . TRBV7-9 TGTGCCACCACCGCGGGAACTAATGAAAAACTGTTTTTT CATTAGTNEKLFF
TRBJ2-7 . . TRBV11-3 TGTGCCAGCAGCTTAGATAGAAGGACAGCCTACGAGCAGTACTTC CASSLDRRTAYEQYF
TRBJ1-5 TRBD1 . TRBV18 TGTGCCAGCTCACCCGGACAGGGTGTTGTGGATCAGCCCCAGCATTTT CASSPGQGVVDQPQHF
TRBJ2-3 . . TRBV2 TGTGCCAGCAGTGAAGCGCAGGATGCTGATACGCAGTATTTT CASSEAQDADTQYF